The 16 T cell receptor beta chains given below trace back to one sample, sequenced in a study of shared clonotypes between healthy human individuals. The data were produced by immunoSEQ multiplex PCR, yet TCRdb's version contains in-frame clones alone and is incomplete. Found here are 2,500,000 or so clones, 80% to 95% of them singletons; the top ten hold about 0.34%. Sequencing was carried out using naive CD4+ T cells from PBMCs. As to subset: CD45RA+ positively selected. Receptors originate from a man younger than 30 in good health. Some clones in this sample may be carry-over from other donors' samples.

The chain links TRBV7-9 to TRBJ2-1, with D possibly TRBD2 on 6 matching bases. Trimming removed 5 bases from V and 15 bases from J, with 14 bases in between. The CDR3 is 11 amino acids. Germline lookup yields CDR1 SEHNR and CDR2 FQNEAQ (reference sequence). The CDR3 loop reads CASSPGTWAFF. Written as DNA, the CDR3 is TGTGCCAGCAGCCCCGGGACTTGGGCGTTCTTC.

The chain uses TRBV28 and TRBJ2-7; TRBD2 agrees at 7 bases. Germline values: CDR1 MDHEN, CDR2 SYDVKM. Trimming at V came to 7 bases and at J to 0 bases, leaving 9 bases not matched to a gene. CDR3 length equals 15 residues. This CDR3 reads CASTGGGMSSYEQYF. In nucleotides, the CDR3 is TGTGCCAGCACCGGGGGAGGGATGAGCTCCTACGAGCAGTACTTC.

A remark on this clone: The sample carries other DNA sequences with the same CDR3. The rearrangement joins TRBV9 to TRBJ2-7; TRBD1 aligns across 9 bases. Per the germline V gene, CDR1 is SGDLS and CDR2 is YYNGEE. There are 14 residues in the CDR3. Unmatched junction bases numbered 0, after V lost 0 bases and J lost 2 bases. This chain's CDR3 is CASSVGQGAYEQYF. DNA for the CDR3: TGTGCCAGCAGCGTAGGACAGGGGGCCTACGAGCAGTACTTC. Looking up the rest from reference TRBV9 and TRBJ2-7 gives the full variable domain: DSGVTQTPKHLITATGQRVTLRCSPRSGDLSVYWYQQSLDQGLQFLIQYYNGEERAKGNILERFSAQQFPDLHSELNLSSLELGDSALYFCASSVGQGAYEQYFGPGTRLTVT.

On this clone: The sample carries other DNA sequences with the same CDR3. The chain joins TRBV28 to TRBJ2-5; D possibly corresponds to TRBD1 (6 bases). The CDR3 extends over 13 amino acids. CDR1 and CDR2 from the germline V gene are MDHEN and SYDVKM. V lost 5 bases to trimming and J lost 4 bases, with 11 bases between them. Here the CDR3 DNA reads TGTGCCAGCAGTCTACAGGGTAGAGAGACCCAGTACTTC. Translation: CASSLQGRETQYF.

This sequence joins TRBV28 and TRBJ2-6; either TRBD1 or TRBD2 may fit D (5 bases each). The V gene's germline CDR1 is MDHEN and CDR2 SYDVKM. V was clipped by 2 bases and J by 0 bases, with 14 bases between them. This CDR3 comprises 18 residues. This chain's CDR3 is CASSLPRAGSSGANVLTF. Here the CDR3 DNA reads TGTGCCAGCAGTTTACCCAGGGCAGGGAGCTCTGGGGCCAACGTCCTGACTTTC.

The chain links TRBV28 to TRBJ2-1, with TRBD2 identical over 9 bases. The CDR3 length is 14 residues. Trimming cost V 8 bases and J 5 bases; bases outside gene matches: 7. From germline, CDR1 is MDHEN and CDR2 SYDVKM. The CDR3 spells CASGGRAFHNEQFF. The DNA for the CDR3 is TGTGCCAGCGGCGGGAGGGCCTTCCACAATGAGCAGTTCTTC.

V usage is TRBV21-1 and J usage is TRBJ2-1. TRBV21-1 is a pseudogene locus. The CDR3 covers 16 residues. CDR3 bases: TGTGCCAGCACACCTTCCGTAGAGGGGAGATACAATGAGCAGTTCTTC. The encoded protein is CASTPSVEGRYNEQFF.

The rearrangement links TRBV2 to TRBJ2-3, with 9 bases lining up with TRBD1. With 4 bases clipped from V and 5 bases from J, the junction kept 10 bases outside the gene matches. CDR3 length: 16 amino acids. Germline CDR1 reads SNHLY; CDR2 reads FYNNEI. In DNA form, the CDR3 reads TGTGCCAGCAGTGGCCGGGACAGGGCATGGGGAGATACGCAGTATTTT. The encoded protein is CASSGRDRAWGDTQYF.

The chain uses TRBV27 and TRBJ2-3, with 8 bases aligning to TRBD1. This CDR3 spans 16 amino acids. Unmatched junction bases numbered 12, after V lost 6 bases and J lost 4 bases. Germline V gene sequence: CDR1 MNHEY, CDR2 SMNVEV (reference sequence). The CDR3 DNA reads TGTGCCAGCAGCACCTTCAGGGGGCGCAGTCCAGATACGCAGTATTTT. It codes for CASSTFRGRSPDTQYF.

This clone appeared a few times. J is TRBJ1-1 and V is TRBV29-1; D is ambiguous. The V end lost 6 bases, the J end lost 7 bases, and 12 bases lay between the germline ends. The CDR3 length is 11 residues. Looked up from germline, CDR1 is SQVTM and CDR2 is ANQGSEA. The CDR3: CSVKSSHEAFF. CDR3 DNA sequence: TGCAGCGTCAAATCTAGTCATGAAGCTTTCTTT.

This sequence joins TRBV5-1 and TRBJ2-5, with 9 bases lining up with TRBD1. Germline V gives CDR1 SGHRS, CDR2 YFSETQ. Trimming removed 7 bases from V and 5 bases from J; junction bases left unmatched: 6. The CDR3 has 13 residues. The CDR3 loop is CASRQGVSETQYF. CDR3 coding DNA: TGCGCCAGCCGACAGGGGGTTTCCGAGACCCAGTACTTC.

In its sample, this clone was seen once. The chain recombines TRBV11-1 with TRBJ2-7; D might be TRBD1 or TRBD2, each matching 6 bases. There are 17 residues in the CDR3. Trimming pared 4 bases from V and 2 bases from J, leaving 21 bases between. CDR1 SGHAT and CDR2 FQDESV come from the germline V gene (reference sequence). CDR3 DNA sequence: TGTGCCAGCAGCTACCTCCGGGGGCAGCAGCAGGCCTACGAGCAGTACTTC. It translates to CASSYLRGQQQAYEQYF.

The J gene is TRBJ2-7, the V gene TRBV5-5; D possibly corresponds to TRBD2 (6 bases). The germline V gene has CDR1 SGHKS and CDR2 YYEKEE (reference sequence). The CDR3 totals 14 residues. V lost 3 bases to trimming and J lost 5 bases, with 15 bases between them. CDR3 amino acids: CASSSTRGYHEQYF. CDR3 DNA: TGTGCCAGCAGCTCAACTCGGGGGTACCACGAGCAGTACTTC.

The genes are TRBV29-1 and TRBJ2-1; 7 bases align to TRBD2. J was trimmed by 3 bases and V by 4 bases; bases with no gene match: 9. This CDR3 region has 15 residues. Germline CDR1 SQVTM, CDR2 ANQGSEA. CDR3 amino acids: CSVGLGLAVYNEQFF. The CDR3 DNA follows: TGCAGCGTTGGGCTGGGTCTAGCGGTCTACAATGAGCAGTTCTTC.

This rearrangement joins TRBV5-4 to TRBJ2-1; D assignment may be TRBD1 or TRBD2 (5 bases each). This CDR3 is built from 16 residues. Trimming removed 3 bases at V and 0 bases at J, with 13 bases between. CDR1 is SGHNT, CDR2 YYREEE, per germline (reference sequence). CDR3 in amino acids: CASSSVTGTSYNEQFF. CDR3 coding DNA: TGTGCCAGCAGCTCCGTTACCGGGACCTCCTACAATGAGCAGTTCTTC.

The V gene is TRBV28, the J gene TRBJ2-5; TRBD1 or TRBD2 may be the D gene (5 bases each). The V and J ends lost 3 bases and 1 base respectively, with 21 bases between them. Germline values: CDR1 MDHEN, CDR2 SYDVKM. This CDR3 is built from 18 residues. The CDR3 protein is CASSFNGASSGSQETQYF. The CDR3 DNA is TGTGCCAGCAGTTTCAACGGGGCAAGCTCGGGGTCCCAAGAGACCCAGTACTTC.